This TCR beta chain was retrieved from a study of cytomegalovirus exposure and HLA in healthy donors. Study observations and caveats: Cytomegalovirus-associated status was assigned to around 160 TCR beta chains. Earlier analysis found most TCR beta V segments productive about 90% or about 30% of the time. A later analysis appeared to link common viral pathogens to several of the most significant clusters.

CDR1 and CDR2 (germline): SGHRS, YFSETQ. V was shortened by 0 bases and J by 2 bases, with 8 bases between the two germline ends. This CDR3 has 15 amino acids. Comment on this clone: Its target is not known.

PCR employed 60 Vbeta and 13 Jbeta primers. Per the study methods: A later analysis tallied tens of millions of unique TCR beta chains, around 9.9 million of them shared. Using immunoSEQ multiplex PCR, the repertoire was profiled, and TCRdb retains in-frame clones only, with some absent. V and J calls and clone size come straight from that table; D and trimming were deduced from the DNA. The sample lists around 94,000 clones, 63% seen once, with about 4.9% in the top ten. This chain uses TRBV5-1 with TRBJ2-2; possible D gene TRBD2, 5 bases. The TCR originated in a human donor in good health. Sequencing was done on a sample of PBMCs. The CDR3 nucleotides read TGCGCCAGCAGCTTGGCTAGCAGAAACACCGGGGAGCTGTTTTTT. Residues: CASSLASRNTGELFF.